This T cell receptor beta chain was captured in a study of blood T cell repertoires in COVID-19. Clones were read by immunoSEQ multiplex PCR, and TCRdb kept only the in-frame ones, dropping some. The sample contains roughly 400,000 clones, approximately 91% of which appear only once. This CDR3 contains 14 residues. The ends lost 2 bases at V and 6 bases at J; junction bases unmatched: 4. Germline-derived CDR1 and CDR2 are MNHEY and SVGAGI. This clone was found once. This TCR was recovered from a woman aged 18 to 35 who had been exposed to COVID-19. The chain links TRBV6-5 to TRBJ2-3, with 8 positions matching TRBD2. What was sequenced was PBMCs or T cells enriched from blood (not recorded which). The CDR3 sequence: CASSYGSGGDTQYF. In DNA form, the CDR3 reads TGTGCCAGCAGTTACGGCTCGGGAGGGGATACGCAGTATTTT.